This T cell receptor beta chain originates from a study of human T cells and chemical hapten exposure listed by TCRdb under 2021. Looking at the study overall: For sensitization, 2% DPC in acetone was applied to a 2 cm by 2 cm area of upper inner arm skin. Most of the patients in the cohort were female, and the cohort covered alopecia areata with under or over 50% scalp involvement, alopecia totalis and alopecia universalis. Patient blood was sampled pre-sensitization (week 0) and at 2, 6 and about 24 weeks after DPC sensitization. This study followed changes in the peripheral blood TCR repertoire in vivo during primary and secondary sensitization of alopecia patients to the hapten diphenylcyclopropenone (DPC). Libraries were pooled for sequencing, and per-sample TCR yields varied mainly because of small differences in library volumes within the pool. Weekly therapeutic DPC doses were additionally applied to the scalp of patients throughout the roughly 26-week study period. Patch testing was performed on the upper back with Finn chambers containing 0.01% DPC, and the patch tests were scored after 6 days according to International Contact Dermatitis Research Group standards. For TCR sequencing, blood came from 25 to 35 alopecia patients at anywhere from one to four time points (pre-sensitization, 2, 6 and 24 weeks).

Summary of the overall study and its limitations: Patch test score correlated positively with the number of PT1 expanded TCRs, reaching significance at thresholds 8, 16 and 32 but not at 4. Expanded TCRs formed significantly more large CDR3 similarity clusters than pre-sensitization or healthy control sets, consistent with antigen-driven responses. Because all patients had alopecia, a presumed autoimmune disease, the immune response of the patients might differ from that of healthy individuals. Repeated subsampling changed both the strength of the expansion versus patch-test correlation and the threshold at which the correlation became significant. DPC sensitization did not change the number of TCRs with a frequency above 1 in 1000, and there was no evidence of changes in global repertoire structure.

Per the publication, the time point label means: patch test 1, 2 weeks after DPC sensitization. What the treatment or condition label conveys for this sample: therapeutic diphenylcyclopropenone sensitization with weekly scalp DPC. Blood at each patch-test visit was drawn before the patch test was applied. Patients were considered eligible if aged 18 to 70, diagnosed with alopecia and deemed suitable for DPC therapy, and patients were excluded if pregnant. Total RNA was isolated from unfractionated whole blood collected in Tempus Blood RNA tubes. Turning to this clonotype: The target of this receptor is not known. No base-level quality is on record; no much larger clone is a single base apart.

Reading from cysteine to phenylalanine, the CDR3 counts 14 amino acids. Just CDR3 DNA is preserved here, 42 bases in frame from base 1. The germline V gene gives CDR1 as SQVTM and CDR2 as ANQGSEA. V is cut back by 3 bases and J by 0 bases, with 3 bases in the junction unmatched. Preparation of the library involved RACE. Sequencing used a NextSeq 500. During library preparation, unique molecular identifiers were attached to individual cDNA molecules so that TCRs could be counted quantitatively and reproducibly. Both TCR alpha and TCR beta chains were sequenced from each blood RNA sample. Regarding the original processing steps: Samples had a median of about 90,000 TCRs, with a range from about 23,224 to 700,000. V, J and CDR3 annotation of the TCR reads was performed with the Decombinator software suite. Every sample was subsampled to the same number of TCRs (28,000) for the PS versus PT1 abundance plots. TCRs were defined as expanded if absent before sensitization and observed at least eight times at the 2-week time point. TCRdb reprocessed the public reads (quality trimming at Q25 with fastp, clone calling with MiXCR) and kept in-frame beta chains. Every entry covers one CDR3 protein and lists the most common genes and DNA from its rows. These V and J calls derive from TCRdb rather than the authors' analysis. A total of some 200,000 distinct CDR3 sequences appear in this sample, about a fifth of them only once. The ten largest make up roughly 6.7% of the sample.

Sequenced here: whole blood, sampled in connection with sensitization to the hapten diphenylcyclopropenone (DPC). The V and J genes are TRBV29-1 and TRBJ2-7, and 9 bases in between align with TRBD2. The TCR sequence derives from a woman between 50 and 59 years old with alopecia areata. Some clones in this sample may be carry-over from other donors' samples. Read as DNA, the sequence is TGCAGCGTTGATCCTAGCGGGGACTCCTACGAGCAGTACTTC. The resulting protein is CSVDPSGDSYEQYF.